This T cell receptor beta chain was identified in a study of T cell repertoires in cytomegalovirus infection. On the study more broadly: Public TCR beta signatures indicated both CMV infection and matching HLA type. Study outcomes and limitations: HLA-C-restricted TCR beta clonotypes specific for CMV led the ex vivo response. People with CMV and the relevant HLA were identified by cumulative public TCR beta family frequency.

As to this clonotype: The antigen remains undetermined.

TCRdb called the reads again in MiXCR, with one record for every CDR3 protein. Here the sample spans about 200,000 distinct CDR3 sequences, about a tenth being singletons. The source of this sequence is a human donor in good health (CMV status not recorded). Some clones in this sample may be carry-over from other donors' samples. The sequenced material came from PBMCs.

The CDR3 sequence: CASSPGHNEQFF. DNA of the CDR3: TGTGCCAGCAGTCCAGGACACAATGAGCAGTTCTTC. The rearrangement uses TRBV12-3 or TRBV12-4 and TRBJ2-1; no clear D. V was trimmed by 5 bases and J by 5 bases, leaving 7 bases between them. This CDR3 comprises 12 residues.